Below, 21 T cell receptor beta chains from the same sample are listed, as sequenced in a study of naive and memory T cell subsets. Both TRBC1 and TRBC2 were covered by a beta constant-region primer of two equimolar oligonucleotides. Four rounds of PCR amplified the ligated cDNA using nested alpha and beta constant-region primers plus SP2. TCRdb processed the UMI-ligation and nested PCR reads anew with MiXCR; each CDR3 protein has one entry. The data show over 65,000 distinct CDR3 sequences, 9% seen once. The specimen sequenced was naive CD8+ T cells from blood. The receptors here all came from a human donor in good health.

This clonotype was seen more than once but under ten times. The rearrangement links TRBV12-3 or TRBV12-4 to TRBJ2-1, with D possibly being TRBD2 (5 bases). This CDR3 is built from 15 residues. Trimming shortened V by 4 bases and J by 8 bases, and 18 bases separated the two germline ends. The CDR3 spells CASSYGLPVSHEQFF. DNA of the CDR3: TGTGCCAGCAGTTACGGACTCCCAGTCTCCCATGAGCAGTTCTTC.

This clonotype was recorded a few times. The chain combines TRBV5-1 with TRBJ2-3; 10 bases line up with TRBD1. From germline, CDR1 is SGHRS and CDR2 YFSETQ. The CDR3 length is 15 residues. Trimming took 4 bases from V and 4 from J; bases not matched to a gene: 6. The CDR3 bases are TGCGCCAGCAGCCGAGGGACAGGGGTGGCAGATACGCAGTATTTT. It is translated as CASSRGTGVADTQYF.

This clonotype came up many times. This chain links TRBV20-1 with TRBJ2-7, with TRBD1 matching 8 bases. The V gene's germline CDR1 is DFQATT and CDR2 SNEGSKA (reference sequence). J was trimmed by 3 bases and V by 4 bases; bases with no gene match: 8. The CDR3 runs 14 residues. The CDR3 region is CSAKDRESLYEQYF. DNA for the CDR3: TGCAGTGCTAAGGACAGGGAATCCCTCTACGAGCAGTACTTC.

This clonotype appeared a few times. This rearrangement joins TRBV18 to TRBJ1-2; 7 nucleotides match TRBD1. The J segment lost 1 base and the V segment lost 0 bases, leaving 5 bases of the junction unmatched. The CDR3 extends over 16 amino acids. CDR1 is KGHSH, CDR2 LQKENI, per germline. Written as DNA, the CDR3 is TGTGCCAGCTCACCACCCGGGACAGCCTTTAACTATGGCTACACCTTC. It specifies CASSPPGTAFNYGYTF. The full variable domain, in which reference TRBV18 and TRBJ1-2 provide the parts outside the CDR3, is NAGVMQNPRHLVRRRGQEARLRCSPMKGHSHVYWYRQLPEEGLKFMVYLQKENIIDESGMPKERFSAEFPKEGPSILRIQQVVRGDSAAYFCASSPPGTAFNYGYTFGSGTRLTVV.

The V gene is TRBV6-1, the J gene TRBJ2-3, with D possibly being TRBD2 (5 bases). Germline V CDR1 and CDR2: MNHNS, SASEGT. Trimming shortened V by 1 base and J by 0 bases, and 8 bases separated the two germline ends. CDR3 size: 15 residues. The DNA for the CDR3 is TGTGCCAGCAGTGAAGTAGCGTTAAGCACAGATACGCAGTATTTT. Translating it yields CASSEVALSTDTQYF.

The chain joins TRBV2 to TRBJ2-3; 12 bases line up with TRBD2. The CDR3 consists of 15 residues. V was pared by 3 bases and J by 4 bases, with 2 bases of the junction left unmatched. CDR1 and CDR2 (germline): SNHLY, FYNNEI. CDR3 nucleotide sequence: TGTGCCAGCAGTGAGACTAGCGGGAGTGCAGATACGCAGTATTTT. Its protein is CASSETSGSADTQYF. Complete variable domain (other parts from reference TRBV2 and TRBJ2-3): EPEVTQTPSHQVTQMGQEVILRCVPISNHLYFYWYRQILGQKVEFLVSFYNNEISEKSEIFDDQFSVERPDGSNFTLKIRSTKLEDSAMYFCASSETSGSADTQYFGPGTRLTVL.

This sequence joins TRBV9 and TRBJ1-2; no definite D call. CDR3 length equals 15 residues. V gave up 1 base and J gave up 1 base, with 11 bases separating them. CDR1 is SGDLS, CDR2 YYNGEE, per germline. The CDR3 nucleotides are TGTGCCAGCAGCGTACACAGTGACTTTAACTATGGCTACACCTTC. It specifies CASSVHSDFNYGYTF.

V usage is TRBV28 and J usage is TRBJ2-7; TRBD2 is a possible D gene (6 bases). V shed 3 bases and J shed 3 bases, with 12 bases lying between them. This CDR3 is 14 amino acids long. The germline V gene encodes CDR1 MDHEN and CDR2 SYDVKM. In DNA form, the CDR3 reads TGTGCCAGCAGTTTTGACGCGGGAATCTACGAGCAGTACTTC. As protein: CASSFDAGIYEQYF.

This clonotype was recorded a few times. CDR3: CASKGAGNTGELFF. The CDR3 nucleotides read TGTGCCAGCAAGGGGGCAGGGAACACCGGGGAGCTGTTTTTT. J is TRBJ2-2 and V is TRBV2, with 7 bases identical to TRBD1. There are 14 residues in the CDR3. With 7 bases clipped from V and 1 base from J, the junction kept 3 bases outside the gene matches. CDR1 and CDR2 (germline): SNHLY, FYNNEI.

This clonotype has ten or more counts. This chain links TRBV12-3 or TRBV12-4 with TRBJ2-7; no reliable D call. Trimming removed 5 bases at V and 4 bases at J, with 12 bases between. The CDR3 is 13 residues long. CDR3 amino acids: CASSTPGTYEQYF. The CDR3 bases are TGTGCCAGCAGTACCCCGGGCACTTACGAGCAGTACTTC.

The CDR3 bases are TGCAGCGTTGAAGATCCAACTAGCGGGAGGGCGTACAATGAGCAGTTCTTC. This encodes CSVEDPTSGRAYNEQFF. The chain joins TRBV29-1 to TRBJ2-1; 13 positions agree with TRBD2. V lost 0 bases to trimming and J lost 4 bases; unmatched junction nucleotides: 6. Germline V CDR1 and CDR2: SQVTM, ANQGSEA. The CDR3 totals 17 residues.

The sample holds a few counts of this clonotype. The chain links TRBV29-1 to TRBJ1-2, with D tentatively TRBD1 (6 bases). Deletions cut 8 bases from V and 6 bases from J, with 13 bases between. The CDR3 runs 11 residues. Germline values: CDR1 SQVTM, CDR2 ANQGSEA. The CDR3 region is CSLGPGDGYTF. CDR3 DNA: TGCAGCCTCGGTCCAGGGGATGGCTACACCTTC.

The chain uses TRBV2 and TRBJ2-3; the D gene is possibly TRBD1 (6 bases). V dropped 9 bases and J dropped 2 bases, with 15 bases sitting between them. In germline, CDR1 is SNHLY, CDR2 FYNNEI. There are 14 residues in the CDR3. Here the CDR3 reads CARRHRADTDTQYF. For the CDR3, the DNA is TGTGCCAGGAGGCACAGGGCGGACACAGATACGCAGTATTTT.

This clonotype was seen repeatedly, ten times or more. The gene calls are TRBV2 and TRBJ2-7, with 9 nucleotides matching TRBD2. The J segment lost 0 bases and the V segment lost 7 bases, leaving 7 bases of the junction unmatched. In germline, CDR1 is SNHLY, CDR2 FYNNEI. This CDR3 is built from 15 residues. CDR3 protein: CASMTSGLSSYEQYF. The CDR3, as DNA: TGTGCCAGCATGACTAGCGGACTGAGCTCCTACGAGCAGTACTTC.

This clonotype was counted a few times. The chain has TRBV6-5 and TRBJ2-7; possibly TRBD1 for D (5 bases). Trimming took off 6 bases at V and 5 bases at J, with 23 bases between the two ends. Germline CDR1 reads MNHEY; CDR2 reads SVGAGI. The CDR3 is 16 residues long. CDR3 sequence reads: CASREYRTPLGHEQYF. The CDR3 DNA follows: TGTGCCAGCAGAGAGTATCGGACACCTCTGGGCCACGAGCAGTACTTC.

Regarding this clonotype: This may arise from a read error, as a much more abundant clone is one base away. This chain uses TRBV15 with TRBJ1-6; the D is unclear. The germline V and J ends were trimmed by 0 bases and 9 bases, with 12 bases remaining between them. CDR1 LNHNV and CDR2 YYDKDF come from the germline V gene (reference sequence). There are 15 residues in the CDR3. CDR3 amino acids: CATSRDRGVGSPLHF. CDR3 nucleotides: TGTGCCACCAGCAGAGATCGCGGCGTCGGTTCACCCCTCCACTTT.

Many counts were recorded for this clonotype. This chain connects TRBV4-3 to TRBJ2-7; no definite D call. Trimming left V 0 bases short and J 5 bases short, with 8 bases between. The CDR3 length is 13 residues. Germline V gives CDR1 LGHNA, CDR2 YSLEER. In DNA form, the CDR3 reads TGCGCCAGCAGCCAAGAGATATGGCACGAGCAGTACTTC. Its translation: CASSQEIWHEQYF.

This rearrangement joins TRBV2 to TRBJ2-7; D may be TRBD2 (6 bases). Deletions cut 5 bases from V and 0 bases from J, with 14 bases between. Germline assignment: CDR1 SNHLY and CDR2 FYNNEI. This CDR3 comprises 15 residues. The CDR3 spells CASSIGTLGSYEQYF. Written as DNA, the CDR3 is TGTGCCAGCAGTATTGGGACTCTCGGCTCCTACGAGCAGTACTTC.

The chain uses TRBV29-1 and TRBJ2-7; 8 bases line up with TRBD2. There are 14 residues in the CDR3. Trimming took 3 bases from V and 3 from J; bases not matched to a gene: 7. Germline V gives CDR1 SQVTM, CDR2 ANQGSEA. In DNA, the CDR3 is TGCAGCGTTGAGTGGAGGAGCGGGAGCTACGAGCAGTACTTC. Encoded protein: CSVEWRSGSYEQYF.

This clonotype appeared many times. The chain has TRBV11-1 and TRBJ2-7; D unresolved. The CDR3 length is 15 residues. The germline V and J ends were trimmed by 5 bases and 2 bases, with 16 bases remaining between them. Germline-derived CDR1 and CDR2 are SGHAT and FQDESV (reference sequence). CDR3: CASSLGWTETYEQYF. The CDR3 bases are TGTGCCAGCAGCCTCGGCTGGACGGAGACCTACGAGCAGTACTTC.

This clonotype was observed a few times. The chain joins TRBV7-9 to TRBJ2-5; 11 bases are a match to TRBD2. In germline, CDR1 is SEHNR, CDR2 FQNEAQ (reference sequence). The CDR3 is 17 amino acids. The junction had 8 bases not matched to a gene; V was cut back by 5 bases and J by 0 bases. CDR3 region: CASSLPTSGSDQETQYF. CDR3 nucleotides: TGTGCCAGCAGCCTGCCTACTAGCGGGAGCGACCAAGAGACCCAGTACTTC.